A selection of T cell receptor beta chains follows, all from one sample in a study of blood T cells in healthy people across ages. MiXCR, applied by TCRdb to the 5' RACE reads, yields one record per CDR3 protein. The table lists approximately 800,000 distinct CDR3 sequences, more than 20% of them singletons. This sample also appeared in a second study, on T cells of mothers and their children.

The material sequenced was blood. The receptors were gathered from a boy under 18 in good health. Each CDR3 is given without its conserved first and last residue.

V gene: TRBV20-1; J gene: TRBJ2-1; CDR3 protein: SARDWGSTSYNEQF
V gene: TRBV4-3; J gene: TRBJ2-5; CDR3 protein: ASSQDRGLQETQY
V gene: TRBV29-1; J gene: TRBJ2-4; CDR3 protein: SAGGAKNIQY
V gene: TRBV7-2; J gene: TRBJ2-3; CDR3 protein: ASSPGNQLADTQY
V gene: TRBV4-2; J gene: TRBJ2-1; CDR3 protein: ASSQQRTGGQGNEQF
V gene: TRBV20-1; J gene: TRBJ1-2; CDR3 protein: SAYSDYGYT
V gene: TRBV14; J gene: TRBJ2-1; CDR3 protein: ASSQAELEPEQF
V gene: TRBV28; J gene: TRBJ2-7; CDR3 protein: ASSIFRGTYEQY
V gene: TRBV7-9; J gene: TRBJ2-3; CDR3 protein: ASSRPGTASDTQY
V gene: TRBV6-4; J gene: TRBJ2-3; CDR3 protein: ASSDWGGASTDTQY
V gene: TRBV18; J gene: TRBJ2-7; CDR3 protein: ASSPLPGAGERPYEQY
V gene: TRBV11-2; J gene: TRBJ1-3; CDR3 protein: ASSLRSDTFPRSRNIIY
V gene: TRBV7-3; J gene: TRBJ2-5; CDR3 protein: ASIIAPGQETQY
V gene: TRBV10-3; J gene: -; CDR3 protein: AISEGTGGAYEQY
V gene: TRBV4-3; J gene: TRBJ2-7; CDR3 protein: ASSQVGQNLYEQY
V gene: TRBV7-9; J gene: TRBJ1-2; CDR3 protein: ASSLPRAGDNYGYA
V gene: TRBV20-1; J gene: TRBJ2-7; CDR3 protein: SARYEPKQY
V gene: TRBV3-1; J gene: TRBJ1-1; CDR3 protein: ASSQGDRGTEAF
V gene: TRBV20-1; J gene: TRBJ2-5; CDR3 protein: SAALGEQY
V gene: TRBV5-1; J gene: TRBJ2-1; CDR3 protein: ASSSTNGQF
V gene: TRBV11-2; J gene: TRBJ1-5; CDR3 protein: ASSLDLMNQPQH
V gene: TRBV20-1; J gene: TRBJ1-1; CDR3 protein: SAWTEMNTEAF
V gene: TRBV20-1; J gene: TRBJ1-2; CDR3 protein: SARETPPSGGYT
V gene: TRBV20-1; J gene: TRBJ2-1; CDR3 protein: SAHPVAGGSYNEQF
V gene: TRBV29-1; J gene: TRBJ2-3; CDR3 protein: SVEGSQGPTDTQY
V gene: TRBV6-4; J gene: TRBJ2-6; CDR3 protein: ASSDRGASGANVLT
V gene: TRBV7-2; J gene: TRBJ1-4; CDR3 protein: ASSLTGNEEKLF
V gene: TRBV4-3; J gene: TRBJ2-5; CDR3 protein: ASSQTMGGAIQETQY
V gene: TRBV7-9; J gene: TRBJ2-1; CDR3 protein: ASSPRGSSGNEQF
V gene: TRBV5-4; J gene: TRBJ1-1; CDR3 protein: ASSLSLGGTEAF
V gene: TRBV11-2; J gene: -; CDR3 protein: ASSLFASGEIYNEQF
V gene: TRBV12-3/TRBV12-4; J gene: TRBJ2-1; CDR3 protein: ASSLAGANEQF
V gene: TRBV9; J gene: TRBJ2-5; CDR3 protein: ASSVDGGAYETQY
V gene: TRBV28; J gene: TRBJ1-2; CDR3 protein: ASSPRGYYGYT
V gene: TRBV12-3/TRBV12-4; J gene: TRBJ1-1; CDR3 protein: VSSPVRAATRTF
V gene: TRBV28; J gene: TRBJ2-1; CDR3 protein: ASNTPGQTYNEQF
V gene: TRBV28; J gene: TRBJ1-4; CDR3 protein: ASSPQTGGGEKLF
V gene: TRBV29-1; J gene: TRBJ1-4; CDR3 protein: SAIPGQGEKLF
V gene: TRBV29-1; J gene: TRBJ2-3; CDR3 protein: SVGLAGGVDTQY
V gene: TRBV6-6; J gene: TRBJ1-4; CDR3 protein: ASRETGTEKLF
V gene: TRBV29-1; J gene: TRBJ1-2; CDR3 protein: SAIKTGSYGYT
V gene: TRBV29-1; J gene: TRBJ1-2; CDR3 protein: SVPPTRFYGYT
V gene: TRBV27; J gene: TRBJ2-1; CDR3 protein: ASSLEGTYNEQF
V gene: TRBV30; J gene: TRBJ1-5; CDR3 protein: AWSRDSNQPQH
V gene: TRBV29-1; J gene: TRBJ1-1; CDR3 protein: SAESQGLAEAF
V gene: TRBV20-1; J gene: TRBJ2-1; CDR3 protein: SASAGAWAYNEQF
V gene: TRBV29-1; J gene: TRBJ1-4; CDR3 protein: SVRTVNPTNEKLF
V gene: TRBV28; J gene: TRBJ2-3; CDR3 protein: ASSSHTDTQY